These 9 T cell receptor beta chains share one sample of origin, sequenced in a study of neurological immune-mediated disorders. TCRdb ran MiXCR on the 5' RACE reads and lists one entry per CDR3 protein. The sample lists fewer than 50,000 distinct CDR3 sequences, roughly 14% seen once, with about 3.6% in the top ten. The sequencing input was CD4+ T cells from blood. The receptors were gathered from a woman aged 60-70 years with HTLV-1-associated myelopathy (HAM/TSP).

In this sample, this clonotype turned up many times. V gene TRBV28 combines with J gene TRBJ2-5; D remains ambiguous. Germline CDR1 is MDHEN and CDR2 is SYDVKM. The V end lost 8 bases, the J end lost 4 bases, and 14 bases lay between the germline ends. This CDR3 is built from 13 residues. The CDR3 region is CASFSTIAETQYF. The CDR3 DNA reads TGTGCCAGCTTCAGCACCATCGCAGAGACCCAGTACTTC.

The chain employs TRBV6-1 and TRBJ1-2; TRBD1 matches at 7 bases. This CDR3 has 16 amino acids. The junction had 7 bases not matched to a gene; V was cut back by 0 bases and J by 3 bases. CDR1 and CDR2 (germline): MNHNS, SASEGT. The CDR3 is CASSEAGDSLDYGYTF. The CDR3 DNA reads TGTGCCAGCAGTGAAGCGGGGGACAGTTTAGACTATGGCTACACCTTC.

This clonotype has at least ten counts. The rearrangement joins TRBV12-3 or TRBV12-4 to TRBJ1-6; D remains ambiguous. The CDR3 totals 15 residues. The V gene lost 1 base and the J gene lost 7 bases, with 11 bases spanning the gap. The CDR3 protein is CASSLGTGPNSPLHF. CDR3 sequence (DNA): TGTGCCAGCAGTTTAGGCACCGGGCCAAATTCACCCCTCCACTTT.

The CDR3 protein is CASSLGSVLAGYYNEQFF. For the CDR3, the DNA is TGCGCCAGCAGCTTGGGGTCGGTTCTAGCGGGATACTACAATGAGCAGTTCTTC. V usage is TRBV5-1 and J usage is TRBJ2-1, with TRBD2 matching over 9 bases. The CDR3 consists of 18 residues. V lost 0 bases to trimming and J lost 3 bases; unmatched junction nucleotides: 10. The V gene's germline CDR1 is SGHRS and CDR2 YFSETQ. Together with reference TRBV5-1 and TRBJ2-1, the CDR3 gives the full variable domain: KAGVTQTPRYLIKTRGQQVTLSCSPISGHRSVSWYQQTPGQGLQFLFEYFSETQRNKGNFPGRFSGRQFSNSRSEMNVSTLELGDSALYLCASSLGSVLAGYYNEQFFGPGTRLTVL.

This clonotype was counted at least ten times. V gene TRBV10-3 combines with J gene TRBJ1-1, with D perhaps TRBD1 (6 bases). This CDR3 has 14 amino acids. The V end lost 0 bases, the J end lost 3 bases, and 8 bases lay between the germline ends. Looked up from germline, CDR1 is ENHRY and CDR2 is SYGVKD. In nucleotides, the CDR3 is TGTGCCATCAGTGAGTCAGGGGGAGACACTGAAGCTTTCTTT. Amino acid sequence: CAISESGGDTEAFF.

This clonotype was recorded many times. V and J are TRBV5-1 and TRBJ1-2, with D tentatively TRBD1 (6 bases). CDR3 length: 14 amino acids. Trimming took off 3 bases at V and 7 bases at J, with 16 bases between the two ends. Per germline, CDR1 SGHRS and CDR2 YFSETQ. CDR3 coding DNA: TGCGCCAGCAGCTCGGGGGGACAAGGAATTGGCTACACCTTC. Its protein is CASSSGGQGIGYTF.

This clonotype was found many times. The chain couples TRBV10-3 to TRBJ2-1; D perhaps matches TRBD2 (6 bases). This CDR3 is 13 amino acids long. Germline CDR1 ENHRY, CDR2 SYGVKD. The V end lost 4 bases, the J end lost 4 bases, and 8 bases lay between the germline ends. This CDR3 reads CAISARDYNEQFF. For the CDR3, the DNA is TGTGCCATCAGTGCGCGGGATTACAATGAGCAGTTCTTC.

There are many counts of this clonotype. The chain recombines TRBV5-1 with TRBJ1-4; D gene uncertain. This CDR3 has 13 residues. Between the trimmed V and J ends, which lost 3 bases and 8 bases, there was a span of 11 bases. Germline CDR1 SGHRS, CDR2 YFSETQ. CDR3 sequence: CASSYGVQEKLFF. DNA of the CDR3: TGCGCCAGCAGCTATGGGGTCCAAGAAAAACTGTTTTTT.

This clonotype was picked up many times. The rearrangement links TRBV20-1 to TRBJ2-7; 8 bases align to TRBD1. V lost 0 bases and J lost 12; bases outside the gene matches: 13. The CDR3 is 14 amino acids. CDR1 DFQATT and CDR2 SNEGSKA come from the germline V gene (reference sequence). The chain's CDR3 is CSARDPRQGTVLYF. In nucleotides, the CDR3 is TGCAGTGCTAGAGATCCGAGACAGGGGACCGTTCTGTACTTC.